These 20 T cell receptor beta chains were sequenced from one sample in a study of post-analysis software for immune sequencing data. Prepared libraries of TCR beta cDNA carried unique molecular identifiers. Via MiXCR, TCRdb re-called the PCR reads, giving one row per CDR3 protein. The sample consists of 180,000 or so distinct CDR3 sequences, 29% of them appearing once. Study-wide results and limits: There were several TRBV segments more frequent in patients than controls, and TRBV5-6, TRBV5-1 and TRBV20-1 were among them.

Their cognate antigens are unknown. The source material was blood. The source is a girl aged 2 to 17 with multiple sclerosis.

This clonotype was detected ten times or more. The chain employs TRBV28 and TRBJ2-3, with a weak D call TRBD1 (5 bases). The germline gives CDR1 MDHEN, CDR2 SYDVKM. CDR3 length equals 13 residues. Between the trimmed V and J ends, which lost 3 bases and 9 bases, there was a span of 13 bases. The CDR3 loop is CASSLGRLLTQYF. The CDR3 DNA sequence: TGTGCCAGCAGTTTGGGGCGTTTGTTAACGCAGTATTTT.

In DNA form, the CDR3 reads TGTGCCAGCAGCCGTCGAGGGGCAACTAATGAAAAACTGTTTTTT. It translates to CASSRRGATNEKLFF. V usage is TRBV12-3 or TRBV12-4 and J usage is TRBJ1-4, with D possibly being TRBD1 (5 bases). CDR3 length: 15 amino acids. V lost 6 bases to trimming and J lost 0 bases, with 11 bases between them.

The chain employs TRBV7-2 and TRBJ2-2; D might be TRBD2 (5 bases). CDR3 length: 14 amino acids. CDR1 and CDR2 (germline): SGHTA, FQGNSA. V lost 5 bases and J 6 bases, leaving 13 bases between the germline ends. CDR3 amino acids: CASSAGLPAGELFF. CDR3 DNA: TGTGCCAGCAGCGCCGGACTGCCCGCCGGGGAGCTGTTTTTT.

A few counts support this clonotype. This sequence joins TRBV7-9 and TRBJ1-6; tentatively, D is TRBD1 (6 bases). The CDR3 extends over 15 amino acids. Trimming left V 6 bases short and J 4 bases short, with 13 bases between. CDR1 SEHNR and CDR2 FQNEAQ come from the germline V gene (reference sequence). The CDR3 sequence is CASRPTGGYNSPLHF. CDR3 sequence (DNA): TGTGCCAGCAGACCGACAGGTGGATATAATTCACCCCTCCACTTT.

The CDR3 DNA is TGCGCCAGCAGCTTCCCCACCCCGGGGACAGGGTTAGAAAAACTGTTTTTT. Residues: CASSFPTPGTGLEKLFF. J is TRBJ1-4 and V is TRBV5-1, with 9 bases lining up with TRBD1. Germline trimming cut 2 bases from V and 8 bases from J; bases unmatched to any gene: 13. The length of the CDR3 is 17 residues. Germline V gene lookup returns CDR1 SGHRS and CDR2 YFSETQ.

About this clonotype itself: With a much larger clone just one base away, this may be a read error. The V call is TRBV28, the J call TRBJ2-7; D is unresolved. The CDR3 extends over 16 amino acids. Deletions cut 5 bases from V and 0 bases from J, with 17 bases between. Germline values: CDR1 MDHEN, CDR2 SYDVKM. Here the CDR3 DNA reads TGTGCCAGCAGTCTTCTTGCCGGCAGGATCTCCTACGAGCAGTACTTC. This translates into CASSLLAGRISYEQYF.

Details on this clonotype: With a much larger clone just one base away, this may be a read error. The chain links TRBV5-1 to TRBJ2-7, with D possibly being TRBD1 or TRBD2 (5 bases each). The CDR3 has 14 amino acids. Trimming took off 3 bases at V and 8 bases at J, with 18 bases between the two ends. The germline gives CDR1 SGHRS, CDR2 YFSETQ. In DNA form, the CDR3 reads TGCGCCAGCAGCTCCGGGACGCAGGAAGGGAAGCAGTACTTC. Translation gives CASSSGTQEGKQYF.

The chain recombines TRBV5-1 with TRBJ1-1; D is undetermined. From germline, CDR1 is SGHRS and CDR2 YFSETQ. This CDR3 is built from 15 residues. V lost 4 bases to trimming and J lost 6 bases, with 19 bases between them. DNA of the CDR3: TGCGCCAGCAGCCTCATTCCAACAGCCACCCCTGAAGCTTTCTTT. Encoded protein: CASSLIPTATPEAFF.

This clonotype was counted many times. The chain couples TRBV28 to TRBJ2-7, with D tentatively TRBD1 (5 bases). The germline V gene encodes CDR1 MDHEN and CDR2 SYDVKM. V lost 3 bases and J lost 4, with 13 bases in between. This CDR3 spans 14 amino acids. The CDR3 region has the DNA TGTGCCAGCAGTTTCTCGAATAGGGGTTACGAGCAGTACTTC. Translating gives CASSFSNRGYEQYF.

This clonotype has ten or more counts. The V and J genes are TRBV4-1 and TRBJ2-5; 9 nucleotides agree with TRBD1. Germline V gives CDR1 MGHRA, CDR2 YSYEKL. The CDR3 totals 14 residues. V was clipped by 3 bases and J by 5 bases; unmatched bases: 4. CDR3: CASSQDRGVETQYF. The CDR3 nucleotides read TGCGCCAGCAGCCAGGACAGGGGTGTGGAGACCCAGTACTTC.

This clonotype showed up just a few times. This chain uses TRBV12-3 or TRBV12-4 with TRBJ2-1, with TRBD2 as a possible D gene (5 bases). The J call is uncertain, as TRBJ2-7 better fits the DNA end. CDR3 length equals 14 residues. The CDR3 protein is CATQRRGRANEQYF. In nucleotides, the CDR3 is TGTGCCACTCAGCGTCGGGGTCGGGCCAATGAGCAGTACTTC.

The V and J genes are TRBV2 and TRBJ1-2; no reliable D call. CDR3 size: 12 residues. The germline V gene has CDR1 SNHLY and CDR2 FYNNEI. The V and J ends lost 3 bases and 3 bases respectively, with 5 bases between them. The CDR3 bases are TGTGCCAGCAGTGACACCCACTATGGCTACACCTTC. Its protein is CASSDTHYGYTF. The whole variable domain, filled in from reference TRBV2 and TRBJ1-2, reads EPEVTQTPSHQVTQMGQEVILRCVPISNHLYFYWYRQILGQKVEFLVSFYNNEISEKSEIFDDQFSVERPDGSNFTLKIRSTKLEDSAMYFCASSDTHYGYTFGSGTRLTVV.

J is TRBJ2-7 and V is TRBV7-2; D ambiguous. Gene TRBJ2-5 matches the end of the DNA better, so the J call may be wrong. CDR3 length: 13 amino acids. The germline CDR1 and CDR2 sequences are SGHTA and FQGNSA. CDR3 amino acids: CASSLAGIETQYF. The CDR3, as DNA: TGTGCCAGCAGCTTAGCGGGAATTGAGACCCAGTACTTC.

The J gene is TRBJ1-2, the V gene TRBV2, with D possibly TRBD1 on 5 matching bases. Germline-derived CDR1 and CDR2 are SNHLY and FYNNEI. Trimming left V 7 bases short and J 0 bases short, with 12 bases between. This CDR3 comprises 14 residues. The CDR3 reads CASTGPTTNYGYTF. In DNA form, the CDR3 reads TGTGCCAGCACGGGACCCACAACTAACTATGGCTACACCTTC.

DNA of the CDR3: TGCGCCAGCAGCTTGGCCCAGGGTGAGAATTCACCCCTCCACTTT. Translation: CASSLAQGENSPLHF. This chain connects TRBV5-1 to TRBJ1-6; D might be TRBD1 (5 bases). The germline V gene has CDR1 SGHRS and CDR2 YFSETQ. The CDR3 has 15 residues. With 0 bases removed from V and 7 bases from J, the gap between germline ends came to 11 bases.

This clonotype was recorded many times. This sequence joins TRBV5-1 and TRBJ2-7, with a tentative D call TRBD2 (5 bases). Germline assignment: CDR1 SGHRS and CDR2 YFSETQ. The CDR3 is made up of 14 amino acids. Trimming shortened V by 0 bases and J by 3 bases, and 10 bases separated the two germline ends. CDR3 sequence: CASSLEDFLYEQYF. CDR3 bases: TGCGCCAGCAGCTTGGAGGACTTCCTCTACGAGCAGTACTTC.

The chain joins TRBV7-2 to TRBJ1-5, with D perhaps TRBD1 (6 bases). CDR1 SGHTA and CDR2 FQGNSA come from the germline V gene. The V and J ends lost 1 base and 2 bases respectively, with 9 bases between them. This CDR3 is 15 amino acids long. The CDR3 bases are TGTGCCAGCAGCTTAGGGGGGGGCGGCAATCAGCCCCAGCATTTT. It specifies CASSLGGGGNQPQHF. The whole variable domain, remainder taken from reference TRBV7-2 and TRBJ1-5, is GAGVSQSPSNKVTEKGKDVELRCDPISGHTALYWYRQSLGQGLEFLIYFQGNSAPDKSGLPSDRFSAERTGGSVSTLTIQRTQQEDSAVYLCASSLGGGGNQPQHFGDGTRLSIL.

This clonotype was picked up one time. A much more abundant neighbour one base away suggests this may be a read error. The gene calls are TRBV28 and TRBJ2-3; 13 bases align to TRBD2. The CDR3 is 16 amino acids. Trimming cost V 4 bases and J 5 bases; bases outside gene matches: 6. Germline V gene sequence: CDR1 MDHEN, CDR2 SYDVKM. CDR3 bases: TGTGCCAGCAGTTCCGGACTAGCGGGAGACTTAGATACGCAGTATTTT. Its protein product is CASSSGLAGDLDTQYF.

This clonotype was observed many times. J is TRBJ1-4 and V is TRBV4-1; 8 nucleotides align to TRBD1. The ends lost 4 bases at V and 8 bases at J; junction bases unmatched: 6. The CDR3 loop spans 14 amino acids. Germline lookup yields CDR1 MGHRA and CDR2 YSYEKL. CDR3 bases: TGCGCCAGCAGCCGTACAGGGGGAGAGGAAAAACTGTTTTTT. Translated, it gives CASSRTGGEEKLFF.

As DNA, the CDR3 is TGCGCCAGCAGCACAGGGACGGCCACTGAAGCTTTCTTT. Amino acids: CASSTGTATEAFF. The chain uses TRBV5-1 and TRBJ1-1; tentatively, D is TRBD1 (6 bases). CDR1 and CDR2 (germline): SGHRS, YFSETQ. V was cut by 4 bases and J by 4 bases, with 11 bases left in between. This CDR3 comprises 13 residues.